This T cell receptor (beta chain) was documented in a study of T cell responses to AZD1222 COVID-19 vaccine (dated by TCRdb to 2020 to 2022). In terms of the full investigation: AZD1222 recipients with second doses at about 4 weeks or about 12 weeks were pooled, because spike-specific TCR depth and breadth did not differ between schedules. Trial participants were enrolled by age into 18-55, 56-69 and 70-plus year subgroups, with approximately 150, 28 and 58 TCR-sequenced participants respectively. A total of over 230 trial participants underwent TCR sequencing, of whom about 210 had received two doses of AZD1222 and roughly 26 had received two doses of the MenACWY control vaccine.

Paper-wide results and their limitations: A significant rise in spike-specific TCR breadth and depth was observed after two AZD1222 doses relative to day 0 and relative to MenACWY recipients. Reportedly, close to half of the unique spike-specific TCRs recognized epitopes lying outside the regions that are mutated in the B.1.351 and B.1.1.7 variants. Most participants were white British and females outnumbered males, and the authors suggested that clonal diversity may have been underestimated. No day 14 peak-response samples were available, so repertoires were characterized only after the peak T cell response. Only a handful of AZD1222 recipients were SARS-CoV-2 seropositive at baseline, limiting conclusions about previously exposed vaccinees. CD4 TCRs associated with the vaccine covered the entire spike protein, and the dominant responses were in regions 160-218 and 743-854. The 56-69-year group was small, and its depth increase did not reach significance, likely because of low power.

The CDR3 regions of human TCRbeta chains were analyzed by immunosequencing. From the authors' description of their analysis: TCRs in the repertoires were matched against a reference library of SARS-CoV-2-specific TCRs that had been generated with the MIRA antigen-specificity platform. Breadth meant the fraction of unique TCRs that were SARS-CoV-2-associated, whereas depth meant the fraction of total T cells that were SARS-CoV-2-associated. Each spike-specific TCR was assigned to its reactive spike region and to a CD4 or CD8 class using the MIRA data. Log10-transformed breadth and depth values were compared by one-way ANOVA with Sidak's multiple comparisons tests. The immuneACCESS repertoire file appears here via TCRdb, limited to in-frame rearrangements. These files lack a portion of the clones; in checked studies, under half of the deficit traces to unresolved V genes, and the cause of the others is not known. V, J and clone size reflect that table, while D and trimming were determined from the DNA. A total of 90,000 to 100,000 clones appear in this sample, around nine tenths of them only once. Approximately 3% of the sample is held by the ten biggest clonotypes.

Explained via the paper, the time point label denotes: baseline before first vaccination. Vaccinee samples were obtained from the UK trials COV001 and COV002, which included a single-blind randomized controlled phase 2/3 trial of AZD1222 (ChAdOx1 nCoV-19) in healthy adults. For TCRbeta chain sequencing, PBMC samples from trial participants were taken at day 0 and at day 28 after the second dose. In the case of this clone: Its specific antigen is unknown. Base qualities are not recorded, but no much larger clone differs from it by a single base.

The receptor comes from an adult in good health. The sequencing used peripheral blood, collected on day 0 of AZD1222 vaccination.

The DNA sequence is given as TGTGCCACCAGGACGGATCTTAGCGGCTCCCAAGAGACCCAGTACTTC. Protein translation: CATRTDLSGSQETQYF. The chain links TRBV15 with TRBJ2-5; a weak D assignment points to TRBD2 (6 bases agree). Spanning cysteine to phenylalanine, the CDR3 consists of 16 amino acids. Solely the CDR3 DNA is kept, with 48 bases framed from the first base. In the germline V gene (reference sequence), CDR1 corresponds to LNHNV and CDR2 to YYDKDF. Between the V and J ends, shortened by 6 bases and 1 base respectively, the junction contains 18 bases.